Following are 21 T cell receptor beta chains from one sample sequenced in a study of response to subunit inactivated influenza vaccine. TCRdb analysed the RT-PCR reads with MiXCR anew, one entry per CDR3 protein. The sample contains approximately 700,000 distinct CDR3 sequences, approximately 15% of which appear only once. The sequencing used PBMCs from blood, collected 14 to 15 days before vaccination. These receptors all stem from a man aged 50 to 59 who received an inactivated influenza vaccine.

The chain joins TRBV20-1 to TRBJ2-3; unclear D gene. The CDR3 loop spans 12 amino acids. Trimming left V 4 bases short and J 6 bases short, with 11 bases between. Looked up from germline, CDR1 is DFQATT and CDR2 is SNEGSKA (reference sequence). The CDR3 region has the DNA TGCAGTGCTAATGGGTGGGCGGATACGCAGTATTTT. Its translation: CSANGWADTQYF.

At least ten counts were recorded for this clonotype. The CDR3 nucleotides are TGTGCCAGCAGAAACAAGCTCTCGCAAGATACGCAGTATTTT. This encodes CASRNKLSQDTQYF. This chain joins TRBV7-8 and TRBJ2-3; D is ambiguous. With 6 bases removed from V and 5 bases from J, the gap between germline ends came to 15 bases. Germline V gives CDR1 SGHVS, CDR2 FQNEAQ. The CDR3 consists of 14 residues.

This chain joins TRBV27 and TRBJ2-3, with 7 bases that match TRBD1. CDR1 is MNHEY, CDR2 SMNVEV, per germline (reference sequence). Trimming at V came to 0 bases and at J to 0 bases, leaving 6 bases not matched to a gene. This CDR3 has 17 residues. CDR3 region: CASSLSPLTGSTDTQYF. In DNA form, the CDR3 reads TGTGCCAGCAGTTTATCGCCCTTGACAGGGAGCACAGATACGCAGTATTTT.

This clonotype appeared many times. This chain joins TRBV20-1 and TRBJ2-7; TRBD1 or TRBD2 may be the D gene (5 bases each). Germline V gene lookup returns CDR1 DFQATT and CDR2 SNEGSKA (reference sequence). The CDR3 spans 15 residues. Trimming took off 1 base at V and 3 bases at J, with 16 bases between the two ends. In DNA, the CDR3 is TGCAGTGCTAGAGTATTCGGGACGGGTGACTACGAGCAGTACTTC. It is translated as CSARVFGTGDYEQYF.

This clonotype has a count of ten or more. The V gene is TRBV3-1, the J gene TRBJ2-5; D remains unclear. The CDR3 is 12 residues long. Germline assignment: CDR1 LGHDT and CDR2 YNNKEL (reference sequence). V gave up 4 bases and J gave up 4 bases, with 7 bases separating them. The CDR3 region is CASSRGRETQYF. The CDR3 region has the DNA TGTGCCAGCAGCCGTGGGCGAGAGACCCAGTACTTC.

The rearrangement uses TRBV14 and TRBJ2-2; D gene uncertain. The CDR3 totals 16 residues. Between the trimmed V and J ends, which lost 1 base and 6 bases, there was a span of 15 bases. The germline CDR1 and CDR2 sequences are SGHDN and FVKESK. CDR3 loop: CASSQVGGIVAGELFF. In nucleotides, the CDR3 is TGTGCCAGCAGCCAAGTAGGTGGGATAGTCGCCGGGGAGCTGTTTTTT.

This clonotype was found many times. J is TRBJ1-2 and V is TRBV4-3, with D possibly TRBD1 on 6 matching bases. Germline assignment: CDR1 LGHNA and CDR2 YSLEER. The CDR3 length is 14 residues. Between the trimmed V and J ends, which lost 4 bases and 0 bases, there was a span of 9 bases. CDR3 sequence reads: CASSRTETNYGYTF. Written as DNA, the CDR3 is TGCGCCAGCAGCCGGACAGAGACTAACTATGGCTACACCTTC.

As DNA, the CDR3 is TGCAGTGCTAGAGGCGGGGTGGAGCAGTACTTC. Its protein product is CSARGGVEQYF. The rearrangement links TRBV20-1 to TRBJ2-7; D is possibly TRBD2 (6 bases). The germline V gene has CDR1 DFQATT and CDR2 SNEGSKA (reference sequence). The CDR3 contains 11 residues. V was cut by 1 base and J by 7 bases, with 8 bases left in between.

V and J are TRBV20-1 and TRBJ2-3; unclear D gene. Germline V gene data show CDR1 as DFQATT and CDR2 as SNEGSKA (reference sequence). Trimming cost V 4 bases and J 3 bases, with 11 bases left between them. This CDR3 is 13 amino acids long. The CDR3 DNA reads TGCAGTGCTATTCCGATCGGGACAGATACGCAGTATTTT. Translation gives CSAIPIGTDTQYF.

This clonotype has a handful of counts. The rearrangement links TRBV6-5 to TRBJ2-1; 9 nucleotides agree with TRBD2. Trimming took 3 bases from V and 0 from J; bases not matched to a gene: 6. This CDR3 has 17 residues. Germline CDR1 and CDR2: MNHEY and SVGAGI. The CDR3 sequence: CASSYGSGGSSYNEQFF. CDR3 sequence (DNA): TGTGCCAGCAGTTATGGTAGCGGGGGAAGCTCCTACAATGAGCAGTTCTTC.

The chain has TRBV29-1 and TRBJ2-7; D gene unclear. CDR3 length: 15 residues. The ends were cut back, 6 bases at V and 0 bases at J, with 18 bases in the middle. Germline lookup yields CDR1 SQVTM and CDR2 ANQGSEA. The CDR3 nucleotides are TGCAGCGTGGATGCACCCCTAGGCGGCTCCTACGAGCAGTACTTC. This sequence encodes CSVDAPLGGSYEQYF.

Judged by abundance, this clonotype is medium-sized. J is TRBJ2-1 and V is TRBV29-1, with 14 bases matching TRBD2. Germline V lookup: CDR1 SQVTM, CDR2 ANQGSEA. The CDR3 has 16 residues. V gave up 4 bases and J gave up 7 bases; unmatched junction bases: 9. For the CDR3, the DNA is TGCAGCGTTGCGGGACTAGCGGGAGAGATGGGTAATGAGCAGTTCTTC. Its translation: CSVAGLAGEMGNEQFF.

This clonotype was found a few times. The chain joins TRBV29-1 to TRBJ2-7; no clear D gene. The CDR3 runs to 12 residues. V lost 4 bases, J lost 2 bases, and 9 bases lay in between. Per the germline V gene, CDR1 is SQVTM and CDR2 is ANQGSEA. The CDR3 here is CSVGVLPYEQYF. As DNA, the CDR3 is TGCAGCGTTGGGGTCCTCCCCTACGAGCAGTACTTC.

A few counts support this clonotype. V is TRBV20-1 and J is TRBJ2-3; TRBD2 matches at 7 bases. The germline V gene encodes CDR1 DFQATT and CDR2 SNEGSKA (reference sequence). CDR3 size: 14 residues. V lost 0 bases to trimming and J lost 5 bases; unmatched junction nucleotides: 5. CDR3 in DNA: TGCAGTGCTAGAGATCCACTAGCGATAGATACGCAGTATTTT. It translates to CSARDPLAIDTQYF.

This clonotype showed up just a few times. This rearrangement joins TRBV5-1 to TRBJ2-3; 10 bases line up with TRBD1. In germline, CDR1 is SGHRS, CDR2 YFSETQ. The trim removed 0 bases at V and 2 bases at J, leaving 6 bases unmatched. This CDR3 comprises 17 residues. The CDR3 loop reads CASSLGDRGLYTDTQYF. In DNA, the CDR3 is TGCGCCAGCAGCTTGGGGGACAGGGGCCTCTACACAGATACGCAGTATTTT.

There are a few counts of this clonotype. The rearrangement links TRBV25-1 to TRBJ2-5; D is uncertain. There are 13 residues in the CDR3. CDR1 is MGHDK, CDR2 SYGVNS, per germline. The ends were cut back, 5 bases at V and 1 base at J, with 8 bases in the middle. Here the CDR3 reads CASSRSPQETQYF. In nucleotides, the CDR3 is TGTGCCAGCAGTCGGTCCCCCCAAGAGACCCAGTACTTC.

The genes are TRBV6-1 and TRBJ2-7; 8 nucleotides match TRBD2. The V gene's germline CDR1 is MNHNS and CDR2 SASEGT. This CDR3 spans 15 amino acids. The J segment lost 2 bases and the V segment lost 6 bases, leaving 9 bases of the junction unmatched. CDR3 sequence reads: CASRRSTSGTYEQYF. The DNA for the CDR3 is TGTGCCAGCAGAAGAAGCACTAGCGGAACCTACGAGCAGTACTTC.

Many counts were recorded for this clonotype. This chain uses TRBV12-3 or TRBV12-4 with TRBJ2-1; 9 bases are a match to TRBD1. CDR3 length equals 14 residues. After removal of 5 bases from V and 6 bases from J, the junction contained 5 bases not matched to a gene. The CDR3 DNA sequence: TGTGCCAGCAGTCTGACAGGGGGTCTCAATGAGCAGTTCTTC. Amino acids: CASSLTGGLNEQFF.

In this sample, this clonotype turned up a few times. The junction does not match germline at one end; this may be a read error. The rearrangement links TRBV7-7 to TRBJ2-5, with a possible D match to TRBD1 (6 bases). The germline V gene encodes CDR1 SSHAT and CDR2 FNYEAQ (reference sequence). The CDR3 has 15 amino acids. The CDR3 DNA is TGTGCTAGCAGCTTTGGTCAGGGGAGTACCGGGACCCAGTACTTC. It codes for CASSFGQGSTGTQYF.

There are a few counts of this clonotype. CDR3 in amino acids: CASSLIASGRSRSNEQFF. The DNA for the CDR3 is TGTGCCAGCAGCTTAATAGCTAGCGGGAGGTCTAGGAGCAATGAGCAGTTCTTC. The rearrangement uses TRBV7-3 and TRBJ2-1; 11 bases are a match to TRBD2. CDR1 is SGHTA, CDR2 FQGTGA, per germline. The CDR3 loop spans 18 amino acids. J was trimmed by 6 bases and V by 1 base; bases with no gene match: 11.

This clonotype occurred a few times. The J gene is TRBJ1-2, the V gene TRBV7-9; maybe TRBD1 (5 bases). CDR3 size: 16 residues. V was shortened by 4 bases and J by 5 bases, with 20 bases between the two germline ends. Germline-derived CDR1 and CDR2 are SEHNR and FQNEAQ (reference sequence). CDR3 region: CASSSVPGRVLYGYTF. CDR3 nucleotides: TGTGCCAGCAGCTCCGTCCCGGGACGGGTGTTGTATGGCTACACCTTC. The full variable domain, its missing parts supplied by reference TRBV7-9 and TRBJ1-2, is DTGVSQNPRHKITKRGQNVTFRCDPISEHNRLYWYRQTLGQGPEFLTYFQNEAQLEKSRLLSDRFSAERPKGSFSTLEIQRTEQGDSAMYLCASSSVPGRVLYGYTFGSGTRLTVV.